Given below is one TCR beta chain in context. Its cognate antigen is unknown. TCRdb processed the 5' RACE reads anew with MiXCR; each CDR3 protein has one entry. The data show about 320,000 distinct CDR3 sequences, approximately 4.3% seen once. The sample is drawn from a study of T cells after yellow fever vaccination. Study background: Each low-cell-number fraction was prepared by means of SMART-Seq v4 Ultra Low Input. General study points: CD4 and CD8 compartments shared a small share of clonotypes.

This clonotype was sampled from a man aged 18 to 35 who received the YFV17D yellow fever vaccine. The source material was PBMCs, sampled 15 days after the yellow fever booster vaccination.

The chain's CDR3 is CASSLAVVTSTDTQYF. CDR3 bases: TGCGCCAGCAGCTTGGCCGTAGTGACTAGCACAGATACGCAGTATTTT. The genes are TRBV5-1 and TRBJ2-3; D is uncertain. CDR1 is SGHRS and CDR2 is YFSETQ in the germline V gene. CDR3 length: 16 residues. Trimming removed 0 bases from V and 0 bases from J, with 11 bases in between.